Listed below are T cell receptor beta chains from one sample, sequenced in a study of T-cell memory formation after mild COVID-19. MiXCR, applied by TCRdb to the 5' RACE reads, yields one record per CDR3 protein. The sample records 170,000 or so distinct CDR3 sequences, roughly 31% being singletons. Sequenced input: PBMCs or a T cell subset sorted from them (not recorded which). These receptors originate from an adult woman who had mild COVID-19 (a few samples of this study predate the infection). Cell type and time point are not known. The CDR3 runs from the conserved cysteine through the conserved F or W. D genes are given only for firm matches. Some rows mark clone size as missing; the rest say once, few, many or name a class of expanded clone.

abundance	v_gene	d_gene	j_gene	CDR3aa	CDR3nt
few	TRBV7-2	TRBD1	TRBJ1-5	CASSLGPWGQGLVHF	TGTGCCAGCAGCTTAGGTCCGTGGGGACAGGGATTAGTGCATTTT
-	TRBV4-2	-	TRBJ2-7	CASSQDSDSFTSYEQYF	TGTGCCAGCAGCCAAGATAGTGACTCCTTCACCTCCTACGAGCAGTACTTC
few	TRBV29-1	TRBD2	TRBJ2-7	CSVDPGGVEEQYF	TGCAGCGTTGACCCGGGAGGAGTCGAAGAGCAGTACTTC
-	TRBV12-3/TRBV12-4	TRBD1	TRBJ1-3	CASSPGTAGNTIYF	TGTGCCAGCAGCCCAGGGACAGCTGGAAACACCATATATTTT
few	TRBV7-2	TRBD1	TRBJ2-2	CASWRTGATGELFF	TGTGCCAGCTGGCGAACAGGGGCTACCGGGGAGCTGTTTTTT
-	TRBV12-5	-	TRBJ2-3	CASGLVPGNTQYF	TGTGCTAGTGGTTTGGTACCGGGGAATACGCAGTATTTT
once	TRBV27	TRBD1	TRBJ1-5	CASSDDRGNQPQHF	TGTGCCAGCAGCGACGACAGGGGCAATCAGCCCCAGCATTTT
-	TRBV5-1	-	TRBJ2-5	CASNKERDFEPETQYF	TGCGCCAGCAACAAAGAAAGGGACTTCGAACCCGAGACCCAGTACTTC
-	TRBV15	TRBD2	TRBJ2-3	CATSRSLPLAGRSTDTQYF	TGTGCCACCAGCCGTTCCCTACCGCTAGCGGGAAGGAGCACTGATACGCAGTATTTT
-	TRBV20-1	-	TRBJ1-2	CSADQGWGYTF	TGCAGTGCTGACCAGGGCTGGGGCTACACCTTC
-	TRBV15	TRBD2	TRBJ2-1	CATSVGGTNEQFF	TGTGCCACCAGCGTCGGGGGGACCAATGAGCAGTTCTTC
-	TRBV18	-	TRBJ2-5	CASSPQSGETQYF	TGTGCCAGCTCACCGCAGAGCGGGGAGACCCAGTACTTC
few	TRBV24-1	TRBD2	TRBJ2-1	CATTSGTYNEQFF	TGTGCCACGACTAGCGGTACGTACAATGAGCAGTTCTTC
few	TRBV27	TRBD1	TRBJ2-2	CASSTRQGSFGELFF	TGTGCCAGCAGTACCCGACAGGGTTCTTTCGGGGAGCTGTTTTTT
few	TRBV29-1	-	TRBJ2-7	CSVGEKSYEQYF	TGCAGCGTTGGCGAAAAATCATACGAGCAGTACTTC
-	TRBV20-1	-	TRBJ1-1	CSARDQGVNTEAFF	TGCAGTGCTAGAGATCAGGGCGTCAACACTGAAGCTTTCTTT
few	TRBV4-1	-	TRBJ2-1	CASSQDHGAVPYNEQFF	TGCGCCAGCAGCCAAGATCATGGAGCGGTCCCCTACAATGAGCAGTTCTTC
few	TRBV5-1	-	TRBJ2-7	CASTLTPGRYEQYF	TGCGCCAGCACCTTAACCCCCGGACGCTACGAGCAGTACTTC
-	TRBV6-5	-	TRBJ1-1	CASRLGLRTEAFF	TGTGCCAGCCGTCTGGGGCTTCGGACTGAAGCTTTCTTT
few	TRBV20-1	TRBD2	TRBJ2-3	CSARGLAGTDTQYF	TGCAGTGCTAGGGGACTAGCGGGCACAGATACGCAGTATTTT
-	TRBV29-1	-	TRBJ2-4	CSVAEGTGRHQYF	TGCAGCGTTGCCGAGGGGACGGGGAGACATCAGTACTTC
-	TRBV5-1	TRBD1	TRBJ1-6	CASSRQGTGDLNSPLHF	TGCGCCAGCAGCCGCCAAGGGACAGGGGATCTTAATTCACCCCTCCACTTT
-	TRBV6-2/TRBV6-3	-	TRBJ2-5	CASSLGAILVETQYF	TGTGCCAGCAGCCTTGGGGCTATTCTCGTCGAGACCCAGTACTTC
few	TRBV12-3/TRBV12-4	-	TRBJ1-1	CASSFVQSTEAFF	TGTGCCAGCAGTTTTGTACAGAGCACTGAAGCTTTCTTT
few	TRBV5-5	-	TRBJ1-1	CASSWGGRTEAFF	TGTGCCAGCAGCTGGGGGGGGCGTACTGAAGCTTTCTTT
-	TRBV20-1	-	TRBJ1-4	CSAYVPEGLGEKLFF	TGCAGTGCTTACGTCCCCGAGGGGCTAGGTGAAAAACTGTTTTTT
few	TRBV7-7	-	TRBJ2-5	CASSLGAGGYQETQYF	TGTGCTAGCAGCCTAGGGGCAGGCGGTTATCAAGAGACCCAGTACTTC
-	TRBV5-6	-	TRBJ2-1	CASSLEGGRTYNEQFF	TGTGCCAGCAGCTTGGAAGGGGGGCGCACCTACAATGAGCAGTTCTTC
-	TRBV5-1	TRBD1	TRBJ1-2	CASSVGTGENYGYTF	TGCGCCAGCAGCGTCGGAACAGGGGAGAACTATGGCTACACCTTC
few	TRBV24-1	TRBD1	TRBJ2-2	CATSDPGQGSTGELFF	TGTGCCACCAGTGATCCCGGACAGGGAAGCACCGGGGAGCTGTTTTTT
-	TRBV10-3	-	TRBJ1-3	CAISESGEPSGNTIYF	TGTGCCATCAGTGAGTCTGGGGAGCCCTCCGGAAACACCATATATTTT
-	TRBV4-1	-	TRBJ1-6	CASSQAWGRNSPLHF	TGCGCCAGCAGCCAAGCATGGGGCCGTAATTCACCCCTCCACTTT
few	TRBV20-1	-	TRBJ1-5	CSASDDPGGQHF	TGCAGTGCTAGTGATGACCCGGGGGGCCAGCATTTT
once	TRBV6-1	TRBD1	TRBJ2-3	CASTPGGLTDTQYF	TGTGCCAGCACCCCAGGGGGCCTCACAGATACGCAGTATTTT
-	TRBV3-1	TRBD2	TRBJ2-7	CASSQVTSGGLDYEQYF	TGTGCCAGCAGCCAAGTCACTAGCGGGGGATTGGACTACGAGCAGTACTTC
few	TRBV12-3/TRBV12-4	-	TRBJ1-2	CASSFPGLEGYTF	TGTGCCAGCAGTTTCCCGGGACTAGAAGGCTACACCTTC
-	TRBV5-1	-	TRBJ1-3	CASSLSTGVGNTIYF	TGCGCCAGCAGCTTGTCTACGGGGGTTGGAAACACCATATATTTT
-	TRBV7-9	-	TRBJ2-3	CASRGPVTDTQYF	TGTGCCAGCAGGGGGCCGGTAACAGATACGCAGTATTTT
-	TRBV7-9	-	TRBJ1-1	CASSLGRGISTEAFF	TGTGCCAGCAGCTTAGGGAGGGGAATAAGCACTGAAGCTTTCTTT
once	TRBV7-9	-	TRBJ2-7	CASSLGRGKRSYEQYF	TGTGCCAGCAGCTTAGGTCGGGGGAAGAGATCCTACGAGCAGTACTTC
-	TRBV12-3/TRBV12-4	-	TRBJ1-2	CASSWRFRQGLGGYTF	TGTGCCAGCAGTTGGAGATTTAGGCAGGGCCTCGGTGGCTACACCTTC
few	TRBV7-6	-	TRBJ2-3	CASSLAWGEQDTQYF	TGTGCCAGCAGCTTAGCGTGGGGGGAGCAAGATACGCAGTATTTT
few	TRBV5-1	TRBD2	TRBJ2-7	CASSLGMRLAETYEQYF	TGCGCCAGCAGCTTGGGTATGAGACTAGCGGAAACCTACGAGCAGTACTTC
-	TRBV4-3	-	TRBJ1-1	CASSQEATGVGTEAFF	TGCGCCAGCAGCCAAGAGGCCACGGGGGTAGGGACTGAAGCTTTCTTT
-	TRBV7-9	TRBD2	TRBJ2-5	CASSSAGGPAQYF	TGTGCCAGCAGTTCAGCGGGGGGGCCGGCCCAGTACTTC
few	TRBV4-3	-	TRBJ2-7	CASSQGSRSYEQYF	TGCGCCAGCAGCCAGGGTAGCAGGTCCTACGAGCAGTACTTC
-	TRBV20-1	-	TRBJ1-1	CSASTLLGNINTEAFF	TGCAGTGCTAGTACGTTATTAGGGAACATCAACACTGAAGCTTTCTTT
many	TRBV15	-	TRBJ2-7	CATSRERALATDEQYF	TGTGCCACCAGCAGAGAACGGGCCTTAGCGACCGACGAGCAGTACTTC
-	TRBV6-5	-	TRBJ1-1	CASSRPSGTVNTEAFF	TGTGCCAGCAGCCGACCTTCCGGGACGGTGAACACTGAAGCTTTCTTT
-	TRBV7-2	-	TRBJ2-1	CASSPGTDYSEQFF	TGTGCCAGCAGCCCCGGGACCGATTACAGTGAGCAGTTCTTC
-	TRBV7-9	-	TRBJ2-1	CASSPALNEQFF	TGTGCCAGCAGCCCGGCCTTGAATGAGCAGTTCTTC
many	TRBV7-2	TRBD2	TRBJ2-6	CAIRGREARGANVLTF	TGTGCCATCCGGGGGCGGGAGGCTCGTGGGGCCAACGTCCTGACTTTC
-	TRBV27	-	TRBJ1-2	CASSKIGKNYGYTF	TGTGCCAGCAGTAAGATCGGCAAGAACTATGGCTACACCTTC